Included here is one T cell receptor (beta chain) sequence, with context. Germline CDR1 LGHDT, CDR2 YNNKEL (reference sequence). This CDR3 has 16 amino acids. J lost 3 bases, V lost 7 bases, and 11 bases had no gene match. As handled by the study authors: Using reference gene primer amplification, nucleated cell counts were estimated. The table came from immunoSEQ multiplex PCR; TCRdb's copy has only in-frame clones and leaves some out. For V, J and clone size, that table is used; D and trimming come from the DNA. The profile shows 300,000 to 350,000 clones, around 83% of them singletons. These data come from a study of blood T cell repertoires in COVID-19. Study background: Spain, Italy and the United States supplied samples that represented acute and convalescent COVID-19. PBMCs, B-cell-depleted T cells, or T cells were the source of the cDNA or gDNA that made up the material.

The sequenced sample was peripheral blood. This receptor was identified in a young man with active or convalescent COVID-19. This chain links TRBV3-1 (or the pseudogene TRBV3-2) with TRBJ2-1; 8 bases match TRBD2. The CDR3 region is CASTREFGRDYNEQFF. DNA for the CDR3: TGTGCCAGCACCCGAGAATTCGGGAGGGACTACAATGAGCAGTTCTTC.